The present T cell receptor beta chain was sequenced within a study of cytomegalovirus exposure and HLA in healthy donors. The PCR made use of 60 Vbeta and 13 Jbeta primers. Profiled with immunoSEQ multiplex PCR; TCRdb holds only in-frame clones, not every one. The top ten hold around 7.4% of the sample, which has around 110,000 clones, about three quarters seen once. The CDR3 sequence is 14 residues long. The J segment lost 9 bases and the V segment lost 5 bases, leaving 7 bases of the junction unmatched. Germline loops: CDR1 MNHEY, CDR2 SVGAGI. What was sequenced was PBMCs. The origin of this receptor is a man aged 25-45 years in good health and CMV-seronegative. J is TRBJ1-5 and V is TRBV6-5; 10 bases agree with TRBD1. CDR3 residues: CASSQSRDRGPQHF. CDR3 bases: TGTGCCAGCAGTCAGTCCCGGGACAGGGGGCCCCAGCATTTT.